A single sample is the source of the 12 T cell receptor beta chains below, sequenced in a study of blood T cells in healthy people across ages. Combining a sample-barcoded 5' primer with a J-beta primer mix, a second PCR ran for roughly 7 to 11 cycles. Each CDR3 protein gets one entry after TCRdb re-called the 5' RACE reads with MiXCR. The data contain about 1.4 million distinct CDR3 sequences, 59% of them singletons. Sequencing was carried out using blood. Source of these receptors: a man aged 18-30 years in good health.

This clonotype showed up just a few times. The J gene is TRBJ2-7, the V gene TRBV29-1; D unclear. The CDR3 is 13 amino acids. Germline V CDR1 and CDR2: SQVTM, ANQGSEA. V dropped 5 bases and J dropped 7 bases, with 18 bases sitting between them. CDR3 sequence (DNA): TGCAGCGTTATTGCCCCCGGTCGACTGGAGCAGTACTTC. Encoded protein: CSVIAPGRLEQYF.

This CDR3 is CASSTGPPDEQYF. In DNA, the CDR3 is TGTGCCAGCAGCACTGGACCACCGGACGAGCAGTACTTC. This chain connects TRBV5-5 to TRBJ2-7; D unresolved. The CDR3 is 13 residues long. Germline values: CDR1 SGHKS, CDR2 YYEKEE (reference sequence). V was trimmed by 4 bases and J by 5 bases, leaving 13 bases between them. The entire variable domain, with the rest obtained from reference TRBV5-5 and TRBJ2-7, is as follows: DAGVTQSPTHLIKTRGQQVTLRCSPISGHKSVSWYQQVLGQGPQFIFQYYEKEERGRGNFPDRFSARQFPNYSSELNVNALLLGDSALYLCASSTGPPDEQYFGPGTRLTVT.

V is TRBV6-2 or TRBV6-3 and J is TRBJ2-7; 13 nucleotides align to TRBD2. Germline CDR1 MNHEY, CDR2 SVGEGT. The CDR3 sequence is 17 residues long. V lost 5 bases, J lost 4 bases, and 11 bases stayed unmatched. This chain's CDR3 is CASSGPMGLAGTYEQYF. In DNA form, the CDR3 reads TGTGCCAGCAGTGGACCGATGGGACTAGCGGGGACGTACGAGCAGTACTTC.

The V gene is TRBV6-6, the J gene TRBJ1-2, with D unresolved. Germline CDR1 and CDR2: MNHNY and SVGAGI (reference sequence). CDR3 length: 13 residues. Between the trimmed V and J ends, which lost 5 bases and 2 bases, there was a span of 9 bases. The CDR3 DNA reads TGTGCCAGCAGTGCGGTGGGGAACTATGGCTACACCTTC. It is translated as CASSAVGNYGYTF.

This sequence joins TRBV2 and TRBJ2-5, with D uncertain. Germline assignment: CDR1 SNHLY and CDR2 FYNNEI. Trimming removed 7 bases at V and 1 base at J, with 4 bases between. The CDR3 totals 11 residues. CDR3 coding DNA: TGTGCCAGCAACGTCCAAGAGACCCAGTACTTC. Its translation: CASNVQETQYF.

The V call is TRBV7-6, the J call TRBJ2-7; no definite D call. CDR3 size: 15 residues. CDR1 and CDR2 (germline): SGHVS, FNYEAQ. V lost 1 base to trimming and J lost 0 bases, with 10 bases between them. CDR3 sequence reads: CASSLGVPPSYEQYF. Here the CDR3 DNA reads TGTGCCAGCAGCTTAGGGGTCCCTCCCTCCTACGAGCAGTACTTC.

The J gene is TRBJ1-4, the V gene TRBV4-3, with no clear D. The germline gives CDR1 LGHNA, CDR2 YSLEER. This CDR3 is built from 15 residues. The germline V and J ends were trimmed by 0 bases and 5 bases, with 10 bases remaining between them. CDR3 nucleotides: TGCGCCAGCAGCCAAGAACGTATGGGGAATGAAAAACTGTTTTTT. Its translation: CASSQERMGNEKLFF.

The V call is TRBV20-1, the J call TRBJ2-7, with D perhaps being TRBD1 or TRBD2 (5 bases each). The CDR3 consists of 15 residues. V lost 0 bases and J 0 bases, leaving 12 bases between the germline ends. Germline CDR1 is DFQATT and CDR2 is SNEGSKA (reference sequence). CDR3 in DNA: TGCAGTGCTAGAGATACGCAGGGACCCTCCTACGAGCAGTACTTC. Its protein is CSARDTQGPSYEQYF.

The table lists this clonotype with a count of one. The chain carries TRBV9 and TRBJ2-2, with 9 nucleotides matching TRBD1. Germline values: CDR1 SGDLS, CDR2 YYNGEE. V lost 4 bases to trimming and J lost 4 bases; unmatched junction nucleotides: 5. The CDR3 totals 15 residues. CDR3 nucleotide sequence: TGTGCCAGCAGCCCCGGGACAGGGCCCACCGGGGAGCTGTTTTTT. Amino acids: CASSPGTGPTGELFF. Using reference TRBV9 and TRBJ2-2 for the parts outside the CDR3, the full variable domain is DSGVTQTPKHLITATGQRVTLRCSPRSGDLSVYWYQQSLDQGLQFLIQYYNGEERAKGNILERFSAQQFPDLHSELNLSSLELGDSALYFCASSPGTGPTGELFFGEGSRLTVL.

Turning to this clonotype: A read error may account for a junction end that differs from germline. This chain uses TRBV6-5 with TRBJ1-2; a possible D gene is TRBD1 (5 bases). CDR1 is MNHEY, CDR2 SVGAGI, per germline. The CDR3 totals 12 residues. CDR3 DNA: TGTGCCAGCGGTTGGGGGTCCTATGGCTGCACCTTC. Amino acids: CASGWGSYGCTF.

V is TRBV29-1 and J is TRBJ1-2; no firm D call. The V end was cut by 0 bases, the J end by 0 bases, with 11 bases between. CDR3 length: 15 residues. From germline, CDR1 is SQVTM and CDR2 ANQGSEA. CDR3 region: CSVEDQAQANYGYTF. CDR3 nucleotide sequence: TGCAGCGTTGAAGATCAGGCCCAAGCTAACTATGGCTACACCTTC.

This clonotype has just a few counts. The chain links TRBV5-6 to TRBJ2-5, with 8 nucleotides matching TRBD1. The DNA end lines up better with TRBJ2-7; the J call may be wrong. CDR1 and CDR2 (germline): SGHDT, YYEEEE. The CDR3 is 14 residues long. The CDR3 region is CASSYQDREHEQYF. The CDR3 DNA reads TGTGCCAGCAGCTACCAGGACAGGGAGCACGAGCAGTACTTC.